The present T cell receptor (beta chain) was sequenced within a study of radiation and T cells in renal cell carcinoma. This clone was picked up a small number of times. Described time point: blood 4 weeks post-SBRT, at nephrectomy. Regarding treatment: 15 Gy SBRT to primary tumor, nephrectomy 4 weeks later. Nephrectomy followed 15 Gy stereotactic body radiation by 4 weeks. The protocol was immunoSEQ multiplex PCR, while the TCRdb copy is restricted to in-frame clones and leaves out a portion. This sample has about 62,000 clones, with about three quarters found just once. This TCR was sampled from a man in his 60s with renal cell carcinoma. Material: blood, obtained from a patient whose treatment included radiotherapy and nephrectomy.

The CDR3 sequence: CASSFPTTRGNSPLHF. DNA of the CDR3: TGTGCCAGCAGCTTTCCCACCACCAGGGGGAATTCACCCCTCCACTTT. This rearrangement joins TRBV5-4 to TRBJ1-6; TRBD1 aligns across 7 bases. CDR1 is SGHNT and CDR2 is YYREEE in the germline V gene (reference sequence). V was pared by 2 bases and J by 7 bases, with 9 bases of the junction left unmatched. This CDR3 is built from 16 residues.